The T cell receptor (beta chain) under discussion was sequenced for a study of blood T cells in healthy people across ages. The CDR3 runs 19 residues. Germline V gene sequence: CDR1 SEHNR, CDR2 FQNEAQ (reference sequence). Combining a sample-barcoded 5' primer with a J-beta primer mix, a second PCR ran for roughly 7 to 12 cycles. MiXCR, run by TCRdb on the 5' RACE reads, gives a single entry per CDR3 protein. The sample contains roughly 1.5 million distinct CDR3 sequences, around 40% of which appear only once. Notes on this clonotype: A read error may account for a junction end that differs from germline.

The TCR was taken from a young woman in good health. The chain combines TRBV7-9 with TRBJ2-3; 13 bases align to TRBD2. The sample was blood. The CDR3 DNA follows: TGTGCCAGCAGCTTATATGGGACTAGCGGGGCCGGTGGCAAAGATACGCAATATTTT. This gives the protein CASSLYGTSGAGGKDTQYF. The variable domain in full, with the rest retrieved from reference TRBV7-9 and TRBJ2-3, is DTGVSQNPRHKITKRGQNVTFRCDPISEHNRLYWYRQTLGQGPEFLTYFQNEAQLEKSRLLSDRFSAERPKGSFSTLEIQRTEQGDSAMYLCASSLYGTSGAGGKDTQYFGPGTRLTVL.